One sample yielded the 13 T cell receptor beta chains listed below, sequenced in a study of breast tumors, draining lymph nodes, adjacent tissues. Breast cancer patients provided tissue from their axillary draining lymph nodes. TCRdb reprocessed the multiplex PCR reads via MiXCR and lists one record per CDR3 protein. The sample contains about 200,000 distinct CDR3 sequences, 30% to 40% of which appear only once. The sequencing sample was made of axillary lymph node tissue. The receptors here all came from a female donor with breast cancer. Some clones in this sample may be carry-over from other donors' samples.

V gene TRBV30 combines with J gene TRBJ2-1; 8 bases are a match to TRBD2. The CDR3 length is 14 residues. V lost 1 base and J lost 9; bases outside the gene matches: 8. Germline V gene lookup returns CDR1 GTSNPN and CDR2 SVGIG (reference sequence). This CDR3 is CAWSAGGGPREQFF. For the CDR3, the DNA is TGTGCCTGGAGTGCGGGCGGGGGGCCCCGTGAGCAGTTCTTC.

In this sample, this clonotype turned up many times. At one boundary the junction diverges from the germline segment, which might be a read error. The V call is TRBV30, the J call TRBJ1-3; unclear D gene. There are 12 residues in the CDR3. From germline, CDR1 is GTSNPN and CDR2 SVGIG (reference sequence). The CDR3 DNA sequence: TGTGCCTGGAGTGTAAGTGGAGACACCATATATTTT. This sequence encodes CAWSVSGDTIYF. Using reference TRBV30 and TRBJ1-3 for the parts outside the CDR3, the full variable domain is SQTIHQWPATLVQPVGSPLSLECTVEGTSNPNLYWYRQAAGRGLQLLFYSVGIGQISSEVPQNLSASRPQDRQFILSSKKLLLSDSGFYLCAWSVSGDTIYFGEGSWLTVV.

The CDR3 coding sequence is TGTGCCAGCAGTAAGGGACAGGGGGCCTCAGATACGCAGTATTTT. Protein sequence: CASSKGQGASDTQYF. The chain employs TRBV13 and TRBJ2-3; 12 bases agree with TRBD1. This CDR3 region has 15 residues. V lost 6 bases, J lost 4 bases, and 5 bases stayed unmatched. The germline V gene encodes CDR1 PRHDT and CDR2 FYEKMQ (reference sequence).

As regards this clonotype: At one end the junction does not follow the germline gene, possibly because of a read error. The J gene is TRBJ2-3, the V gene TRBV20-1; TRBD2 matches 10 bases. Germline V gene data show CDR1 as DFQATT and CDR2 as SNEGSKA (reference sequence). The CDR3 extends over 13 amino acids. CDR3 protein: CGAIAGGADTQYF. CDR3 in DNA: TGCGGTGCAATAGCGGGAGGCGCAGATACGCAGTATTTT.

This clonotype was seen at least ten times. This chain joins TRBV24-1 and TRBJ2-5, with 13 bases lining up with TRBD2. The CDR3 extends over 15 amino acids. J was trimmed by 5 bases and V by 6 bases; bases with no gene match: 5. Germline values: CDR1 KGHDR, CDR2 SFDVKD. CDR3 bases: TGTGCCACCAGTTTACTAGCGGGGGGGCGGGAGACCCAGTACTTC. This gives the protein CATSLLAGGRETQYF.

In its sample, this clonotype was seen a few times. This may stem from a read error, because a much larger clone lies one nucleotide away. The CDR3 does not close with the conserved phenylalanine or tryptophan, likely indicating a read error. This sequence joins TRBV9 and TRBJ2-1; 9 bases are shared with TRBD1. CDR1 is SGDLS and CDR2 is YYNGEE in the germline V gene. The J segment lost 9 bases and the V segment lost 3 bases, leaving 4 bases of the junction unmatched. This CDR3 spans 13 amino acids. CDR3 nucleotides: TGTGCCAGCAGCGGGGTGGACAGGGGTGAGCAGTTCTCC. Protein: CASSGVDRGEQFS.

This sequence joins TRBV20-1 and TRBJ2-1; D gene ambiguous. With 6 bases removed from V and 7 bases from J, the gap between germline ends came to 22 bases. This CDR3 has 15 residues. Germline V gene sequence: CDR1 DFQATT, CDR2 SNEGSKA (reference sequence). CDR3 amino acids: CSATSDPERVNEQFF. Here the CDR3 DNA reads TGCAGTGCCACCAGTGACCCGGAAAGGGTGAATGAGCAGTTCTTC.

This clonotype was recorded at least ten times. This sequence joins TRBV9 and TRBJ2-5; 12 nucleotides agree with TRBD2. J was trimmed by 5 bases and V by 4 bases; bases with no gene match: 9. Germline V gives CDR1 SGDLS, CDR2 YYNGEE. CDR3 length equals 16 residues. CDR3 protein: CASSPGGLAGRETQYF. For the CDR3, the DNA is TGTGCCAGCAGCCCCGGAGGACTAGCGGGAAGGGAGACCCAGTACTTC.

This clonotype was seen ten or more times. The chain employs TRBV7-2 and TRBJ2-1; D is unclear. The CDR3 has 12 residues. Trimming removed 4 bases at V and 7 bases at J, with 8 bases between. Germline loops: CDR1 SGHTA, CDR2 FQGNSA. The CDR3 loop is CASSSVLNEQFF. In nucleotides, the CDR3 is TGTGCCAGCAGCTCCGTTTTGAATGAGCAGTTCTTC.

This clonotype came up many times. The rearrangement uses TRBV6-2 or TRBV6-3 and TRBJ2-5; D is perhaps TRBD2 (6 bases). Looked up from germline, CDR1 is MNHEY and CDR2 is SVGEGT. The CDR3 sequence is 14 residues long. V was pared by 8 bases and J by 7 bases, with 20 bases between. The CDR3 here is CASLRRDAFGTQYF. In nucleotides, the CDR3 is TGTGCCAGCCTCCGGCGGGATGCGTTTGGGACCCAGTACTTC.

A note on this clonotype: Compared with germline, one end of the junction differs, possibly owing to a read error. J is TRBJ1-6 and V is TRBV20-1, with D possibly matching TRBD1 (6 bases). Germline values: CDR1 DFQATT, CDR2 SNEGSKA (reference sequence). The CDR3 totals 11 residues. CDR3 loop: CSASIGTTLPF. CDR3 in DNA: TGCAGTGCGTCGATCGGGACAACGCTCCCCTTT.

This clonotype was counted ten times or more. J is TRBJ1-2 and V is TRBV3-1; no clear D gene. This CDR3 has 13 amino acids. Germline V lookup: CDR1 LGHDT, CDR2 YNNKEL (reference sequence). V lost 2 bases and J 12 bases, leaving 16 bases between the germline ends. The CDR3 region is CASSQNVPDPNTF. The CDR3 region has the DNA TGTGCCAGCAGCCAAAATGTTCCGGACCCAAACACCTTC.

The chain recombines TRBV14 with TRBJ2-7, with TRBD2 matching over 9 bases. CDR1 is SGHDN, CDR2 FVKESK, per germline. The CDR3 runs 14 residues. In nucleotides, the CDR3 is TGTGCTAGGAGCCAGACTAGCGGAACCTACGAGCAGTACTTC. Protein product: CARSQTSGTYEQYF.